The clone carrying this TCR beta chain has a count of ten or more. Its matching antigen is unknown. Breast cancer patients provided tissue from their axillary draining lymph nodes. This specimen belongs to a study of breast tumors, draining lymph nodes, adjacent tissues. Whole-study results and caveats: Tumor and nontumor repertoires were significantly more similar in luminal-like than in basal-like breast cancer. Tumors had less TCR diversity than lymph nodes, more than nontumor tissue.

One entry per CDR3 protein, called by TCRdb with MiXCR from the multiplex PCR reads. The repertoire holds a few hundred thousand distinct CDR3 sequences, with under 40% as singletons. The specimen was axillary lymph node tissue. The receptor's source is a female donor with breast cancer. Some clones in this sample may be carry-over from other donors' samples.

The CDR3 DNA reads as TGTGCCAGCAGCTCCCGGCAGGGGGCGGTCAATGAGCAGTTCTTC. Its translation is CASSSRQGAVNEQFF. The V call is TRBV7-9, the J call TRBJ2-1, with 8 bases matching TRBD1. Germline V gene data show CDR1 as SEHNR and CDR2 as FQNEAQ (reference sequence). The CDR3 consists of 15 residues. Germline trimming cut 4 bases from V and 6 bases from J; bases unmatched to any gene: 8.